The 24 T cell receptor beta chains below all came from one sample that was sequenced in a study of cytomegalovirus exposure and HLA in healthy donors. 60 Vbeta and 13 Jbeta primers were used in PCR. Sequencing used immunoSEQ multiplex PCR; TCRdb keeps in-frame clones, though not all of them. The top ten hold approximately 1.9% of the sample, which has roughly 89,000 clones, 75% to 85% seen once. Sequenced material: PBMCs. The receptors originated from a woman in her 30s in good health and CMV-seronegative.

This clone is a singleton in its sample. J is TRBJ1-2 and V is TRBV6-6; perhaps TRBD1 as D (6 bases). Trimming shortened V by 6 bases and J by 4 bases, and 15 bases separated the two germline ends. This CDR3 comprises 14 residues. Germline V lookup: CDR1 MNHNY, CDR2 SVGAGI (reference sequence). The CDR3 protein is CASSPEQGSYGYTF. CDR3 coding DNA: TGTGCCAGCAGCCCCGAGCAGGGGAGCTATGGCTACACCTTC.

The rearrangement uses TRBV5-1 and TRBJ1-1; the D gene is possibly TRBD1 (5 bases). The V gene's germline CDR1 is SGHRS and CDR2 YFSETQ. The germline V and J ends were trimmed by 0 bases and 0 bases, with 15 bases remaining between them. The CDR3 spans 17 residues. CDR3 coding DNA: TGCGCCAGCAGCTTGGCCGCAAGGGGCACCATGAACACTGAAGCTTTCTTT. This translates into CASSLAARGTMNTEAFF.

The chain uses TRBV7-9 and TRBJ1-5, with D unclear. Germline V gives CDR1 SEHNR, CDR2 FQNEAQ (reference sequence). Between the trimmed V and J ends, which lost 5 bases and 1 base, there was a span of 6 bases. The CDR3 spans 13 residues. This CDR3 reads CASSLSSNQPQHF. DNA of the CDR3: TGTGCCAGCAGCCTTAGCAGCAATCAGCCCCAGCATTTT.

The chain combines TRBV4-3 with TRBJ2-7; D is unresolved. CDR1 and CDR2 (germline): LGHNA, YSLEER. This CDR3 has 13 amino acids. V lost 4 bases and J lost 3, with 10 bases in between. The CDR3 here is CASSRLVNYEQYF. For the CDR3, the DNA is TGCGCCAGCAGCCGTCTCGTTAACTACGAGCAGTACTTC.

The rearrangement joins TRBV5-1 to TRBJ2-5; D is possibly TRBD1 (5 bases). The CDR3 is 15 residues long. CDR1 is SGHRS and CDR2 is YFSETQ in the germline V gene. With 4 bases removed from V and 1 base from J, the gap between germline ends came to 14 bases. CDR3 nucleotide sequence: TGCGCCAGCAGCATCAGTGGGGCCGGCCAAGAGACCCAGTACTTC. This gives the protein CASSISGAGQETQYF.

This chain connects TRBV27 to TRBJ2-3; TRBD2 might be the D (6 bases). The CDR3 spans 17 residues. The germline V and J ends were trimmed by 5 bases and 2 bases, with 20 bases remaining between them. CDR1 MNHEY and CDR2 SMNVEV come from the germline V gene (reference sequence). The CDR3, as DNA: TGTGCCAGCAGTCCCCCTACGAGGAGGGCCCCCACAGATACGCAGTATTTT. It translates to CASSPPTRRAPTDTQYF.

This clone was counted a single time. The chain employs TRBV7-9 and TRBJ2-5, with D possibly being TRBD2 (6 bases). The V end lost 1 base, the J end lost 4 bases, and 19 bases lay between the germline ends. CDR1 and CDR2 (germline): SEHNR, FQNEAQ (reference sequence). The CDR3 length is 17 residues. The CDR3 region has the DNA TGTGCCAGCAGCTTAGGGGGACTGACCCGGGTGCGAGAGACCCAGTACTTC. Translation gives CASSLGGLTRVRETQYF. Full variable domain (missing parts from reference TRBV7-9 and TRBJ2-5): DTGVSQNPRHKITKRGQNVTFRCDPISEHNRLYWYRQTLGQGPEFLTYFQNEAQLEKSRLLSDRFSAERPKGSFSTLEIQRTEQGDSAMYLCASSLGGLTRVRETQYFGPGTRLLVL.

V and J are TRBV11-2 and TRBJ2-5; TRBD2 matches 12 bases. The CDR3 totals 15 residues. Trimming cost V 5 bases and J 5 bases; bases outside gene matches: 6. CDR1 SGHAT and CDR2 FQNNGV come from the germline V gene. The CDR3 loop is CASSTRLAGVETQYF. Written as DNA, the CDR3 is TGTGCCAGCAGCACCAGACTAGCGGGGGTCGAGACCCAGTACTTC.

The chain uses TRBV7-8 and TRBJ1-4, with D hard to call. Per the germline V gene, CDR1 is SGHVS and CDR2 is FQNEAQ. The CDR3 consists of 16 residues. V was clipped by 0 bases and J by 8 bases, with 16 bases between them. The CDR3 coding sequence is TGTGCCAGCAGCTTAGCGCAGCTGGGAGGTCGGGAAAAACTGTTTTTT. This gives the protein CASSLAQLGGREKLFF.

A remark on this clone: The germline gene is not matched at one end of the junction; a read error may be the cause. The chain recombines TRBV7-9 with TRBJ2-7, with a tentative D call TRBD2 (5 bases). Germline values: CDR1 SEHNR, CDR2 FQNEAQ (reference sequence). The CDR3 has 14 residues. The CDR3 nucleotides read TGTACCAGCAGCTCCCGGGGTAGGGACTACGAGCAGTACTTC. Amino acid sequence: CTSSSRGRDYEQYF. Full variable domain (missing parts from reference TRBV7-9 and TRBJ2-7): DTGVSQNPRHKITKRGQNVTFRCDPISEHNRLYWYRQTLGQGPEFLTYFQNEAQLEKSRLLSDRFSAERPKGSFSTLEIQRTEQGDSAMYLCTSSSRGRDYEQYFGPGTRLTVT.

V gene TRBV2 combines with J gene TRBJ2-1; possibly TRBD2 for D (6 bases). The CDR3 has 15 residues. Trimming removed 5 bases from V and 5 bases from J, with 16 bases in between. The germline CDR1 and CDR2 sequences are SNHLY and FYNNEI. The CDR3 sequence: CASSTNPGLNNEQFF. The CDR3 DNA follows: TGTGCCAGCAGTACAAACCCGGGACTTAACAATGAGCAGTTCTTC.

The rearrangement joins TRBV4-1 to TRBJ1-1; D unresolved. This CDR3 is built from 14 residues. Germline V gene lookup returns CDR1 MGHRA and CDR2 YSYEKL. V was shortened by 7 bases and J by 0 bases, with 12 bases between the two germline ends. The CDR3 region is CASKGGTMNTEAFF. The DNA for the CDR3 is TGCGCCAGCAAGGGAGGTACTATGAACACTGAAGCTTTCTTT.

The gene calls are TRBV7-9 and TRBJ2-7, with 8 bases lining up with TRBD1. V was pared by 4 bases and J by 4 bases, with 12 bases of the junction left unmatched. The CDR3 is 16 amino acids. CDR1 is SEHNR and CDR2 is FQNEAQ in the germline V gene (reference sequence). The CDR3 bases are TGTGCCAGCAGCTCCCCTGACAGGGGAGGACTATACGAGCAGTACTTC. It codes for CASSSPDRGGLYEQYF.

On this clone itself: One end of the junction is discordant with germline, which a read error may explain. The genes are TRBV7-9 and TRBJ2-1; TRBD2 aligns across 8 bases. The germline V gene encodes CDR1 SEHNR and CDR2 FQNEAQ (reference sequence). The CDR3 is 15 residues long. This chain's CDR3 is CASSKRELSFNEQFF. For the CDR3, the DNA is TGTGCCAGCAGCAAGCGGGAGCTCTCCTTCAATGAGCAGTTCTTC.

The J gene is TRBJ2-1, the V gene TRBV4-1; 8 bases align to TRBD2. This CDR3 contains 19 residues. Per germline, CDR1 MGHRA and CDR2 YSYEKL. After removal of 3 bases from V and 6 bases from J, the junction contained 19 bases not matched to a gene. The CDR3 is CASSQAGLAGRPPTNEQFF. The CDR3 DNA follows: TGCGCCAGCAGCCAGGCTGGGCTAGCGGGCCGCCCTCCCACCAATGAGCAGTTCTTC.

Only a few counts were recorded for this clone. V usage is TRBV5-6 and J usage is TRBJ2-7, with D hard to call. This CDR3 has 15 amino acids. The V gene's germline CDR1 is SGHDT and CDR2 YYEEEE. V shed 0 bases and J shed 4 bases, with 14 bases lying between them. The CDR3 loop is CASSLASPEWYEQYF. In DNA form, the CDR3 reads TGTGCCAGCAGCTTGGCCTCCCCCGAGTGGTACGAGCAGTACTTC.

This clone came up once. The CDR3 DNA reads as TGTGCCAGCAGCTTAGGGACATCCTCCTACAATGAGCAGTTCTTC. This codes for CASSLGTSSYNEQFF. This chain joins TRBV11-1 and TRBJ2-1, with TRBD1 as a possible D gene (5 bases). Germline CDR1 and CDR2: SGHAT and FQDESV (reference sequence). The CDR3 spans 15 residues. V was clipped by 1 base and J by 0 bases, with 7 bases between them.

CDR3 DNA: TGTGCCAGTAGGGACTTGAACACTGAAGCTTTCTTT. Translating gives CASRDLNTEAFF. The chain links TRBV19 to TRBJ1-1; D is undetermined. CDR1 LNHDA and CDR2 SQIVND come from the germline V gene (reference sequence). V was clipped by 6 bases and J by 0 bases, with 5 bases between them. The CDR3 extends over 12 amino acids. Based on the CDR3 plus reference TRBV19 and TRBJ1-1, the full variable domain is DGGITQSPKYLFRKEGQNVTLSCEQNLNHDAMYWYRQDPGQGLRLIYYSQIVNDFQKGDIAEGYSVSREKKESFPLTVTSAQKNPTAFYLCASRDLNTEAFFGQGTRLTVV.

The rearrangement links TRBV5-1 to TRBJ1-4; D ambiguous. V was cut by 4 bases and J by 6 bases, with 10 bases left in between. The CDR3 is made up of 13 amino acids. The V gene's germline CDR1 is SGHRS and CDR2 YFSETQ. The CDR3 nucleotides are TGCGCCAGCAGCCGGGAGGTTGATGAAAAACTGTTTTTT. Amino acids: CASSREVDEKLFF.

The genes are TRBV4-3 and TRBJ1-3; D unclear. The CDR3 is 13 residues long. Germline V gene sequence: CDR1 LGHNA, CDR2 YSLEER. The V end was cut by 4 bases, the J end by 3 bases, with 7 bases between. The CDR3 nucleotides are TGCGCCAGCAGCCTCTGGAGTGGAAACACCATATATTTT. It translates to CASSLWSGNTIYF.

The genes are TRBV16 and TRBJ1-2; D uncertain. The CDR3 extends over 15 amino acids. Trimming took off 0 bases at V and 3 bases at J, with 11 bases between the two ends. The germline gives CDR1 KGHSY, CDR2 FQNENV. The CDR3: CASSQSWQADYGYTF. The CDR3 DNA follows: TGTGCCAGCAGCCAATCATGGCAGGCCGACTATGGCTACACCTTC.

V is TRBV6-1 and J is TRBJ2-1; D ambiguous. The germline CDR1 and CDR2 sequences are MNHNS and SASEGT. This CDR3 region has 14 residues. Between the trimmed V and J ends, which lost 3 bases and 0 bases, there was a span of 6 bases. DNA of the CDR3: TGTGCCAGCAGTGACTGGAGCTCCTACAATGAGCAGTTCTTC. This encodes CASSDWSSYNEQFF.

This chain joins TRBV7-2 and TRBJ1-5; D is unresolved. The germline V and J ends were trimmed by 1 base and 0 bases, with 10 bases remaining between them. Germline values: CDR1 SGHTA, CDR2 FQGNSA. The CDR3 sequence is 16 residues long. The CDR3 bases are TGTGCCAGCAGCTTAGTAGAGGTTCATAGCAATCAGCCCCAGCATTTT. This sequence encodes CASSLVEVHSNQPQHF.

The J gene is TRBJ2-5, the V gene TRBV5-1; TRBD2 agrees at 7 bases. Germline trimming cut 6 bases from V and 5 bases from J; bases unmatched to any gene: 4. Germline CDR1 and CDR2: SGHRS and YFSETQ. CDR3 size: 12 residues. Written as DNA, the CDR3 is TGCGCCAGCACCCTGGGGGGGGAGACCCAGTACTTC. The encoded protein is CASTLGGETQYF.